Listed here are 8 T cell receptor beta chains from one sample, sequenced in a study of radiation and T cells in renal cell carcinoma. Here immunoSEQ multiplex PCR was the method, and the copy in TCRdb shows in-frame clones only, minus some. The sample lists 140,000 to 150,000 clones, about nine tenths occurring once. Specified time point: baseline pretreatment blood. Treatment reported: 15 Gy SBRT to primary tumor, nephrectomy 4 weeks later. The source material was blood, sampled from a patient whose treatment included radiotherapy and nephrectomy. These receptors came from a woman in her seventies with renal cell carcinoma.

The sample holds a few counts of this clone. V is TRBV2 and J is TRBJ1-3; 8 bases line up with TRBD1. The CDR3 is made up of 16 amino acids. Per the germline V gene, CDR1 is SNHLY and CDR2 is FYNNEI. With V trimmed by 5 bases and J by 3 bases, 9 bases remained unmatched. Here the CDR3 DNA reads TGTGCCAGCAGTTCGGACAGGGCGAATCTTGGAAACACCATATATTTT. As protein: CASSSDRANLGNTIYF.

The chain employs TRBV30 and TRBJ1-5, with D unclear. The CDR3 totals 16 residues. Germline lookup yields CDR1 GTSNPN and CDR2 SVGIG (reference sequence). Trimming pared 0 bases from V and 1 base from J, leaving 13 bases between. CDR3 in DNA: TGTGCCTGGAGTGTATCTTGGGGTCGAAGCAATCAGCCCCAGCATTTT. Translating gives CAWSVSWGRSNQPQHF.

The chain employs TRBV19 and TRBJ2-7; 10 positions agree with TRBD1. Germline CDR1 LNHDA, CDR2 SQIVND (reference sequence). The CDR3 length is 19 residues. The junction had 19 bases not matched to a gene; V was cut back by 4 bases and J by 4 bases. CDR3 amino acids: CASSNRDRGAVGTPYEQYF. The CDR3, as DNA: TGTGCCAGTAGTAACCGGGACAGGGGCGCCGTTGGGACCCCGTACGAGCAGTACTTC.

V and J are TRBV14 and TRBJ2-1; D is perhaps TRBD1 (8 bases). Per germline, CDR1 SGHDN and CDR2 FVKESK. The CDR3 extends over 15 amino acids. Trimming cost V 2 bases and J 7 bases, with 15 bases left between them. The CDR3: CASSQTGQGGNEQFF. CDR3 nucleotides: TGTGCCAGCAGCCAAACCGGACAGGGAGGGAATGAGCAGTTCTTC. Together with reference TRBV14 and TRBJ2-1, the CDR3 gives the full variable domain: EAGVTQFPSHSVIEKGQTVTLRCDPISGHDNLYWYRRVMGKEIKFLLHFVKESKQDESGMPNNRFLAERTGGTYSTLKVQPAELEDSGVYFCASSQTGQGGNEQFFGPGTRLTVL.

The rearrangement uses TRBV19 and TRBJ2-7; TRBD2 aligns across 9 bases. The ends lost 6 bases at V and 3 bases at J; junction bases unmatched: 9. The CDR3 extends over 15 amino acids. The germline V gene encodes CDR1 LNHDA and CDR2 SQIVND (reference sequence). The CDR3 bases are TGTGCCAGTAGGAGGAGCGGGGGGCTAGACTACGAGCAGTACTTC. Residues: CASRRSGGLDYEQYF.

This clone was counted between two and nine times. The chain joins TRBV20-1 to TRBJ1-1; D is undetermined. This CDR3 has 11 residues. Per the germline V gene, CDR1 is DFQATT and CDR2 is SNEGSKA (reference sequence). The CDR3 sequence: CSSTRSGEAFF. The DNA of the CDR3 is TGCAGCTCAACACGGTCAGGTGAAGCTTTCTTT.

The sample holds one count of this clone. CDR3 coding DNA: TGTGCCAGCAGTCCCGACAGGGTGGGCGGCTACACCTTC. Encoded protein: CASSPDRVGGYTF. This chain connects TRBV28 to TRBJ1-2, with 7 bases matching TRBD1. Germline V CDR1 and CDR2: MDHEN, SYDVKM. Trimming cost V 5 bases and J 8 bases; bases outside gene matches: 8. CDR3 length: 13 residues.

The chain couples TRBV11-2 to TRBJ2-2; 9 bases fit TRBD1. The CDR3 spans 16 residues. V gave up 2 bases and J gave up 4 bases; unmatched junction bases: 5. Germline CDR1 reads SGHAT; CDR2 reads FQNNGV. The CDR3 DNA reads as TGTGCCAGCAGCTTACTGGACAGGGGATTCACCGGGGAGCTGTTTTTT. This sequence encodes CASSLLDRGFTGELFF.